Sequencing of this T cell receptor beta chain was carried out in a study of blood T cell repertoires in COVID-19. About the study: Samples of COVID-19 (acute and convalescent) were obtained from the United States, Italy and Spain. In each case, the material was cDNA or gDNA derived from T cells, B-cell-depleted T cells, or PBMCs.

The length of the CDR3 is 14 residues. Germline-derived CDR1 and CDR2 are SGHTA and FQGNSA. V lost 4 bases, J lost 6 bases, and 16 bases lay in between. As originally analysed: Scientists estimated how many nucleated cells there were by amplifying reference gene primers. The data were produced by immunoSEQ multiplex PCR, yet TCRdb's version contains in-frame clones alone and is incomplete. That table gives V, J and clone size, and the DNA gave D and trimming. This table holds around 180,000 clones, more than 75% found once. Source material: peripheral blood. The chain carries TRBV7-2 and TRBJ2-7; D is possibly TRBD1 (5 bases). The receptor was derived from a human donor in a cohort sampled during active COVID-19. The CDR3 DNA reads as TGTGCCAGCAGCTGGGGCAGGGCAGTCGGCGAGCAGTACTTC. Amino acid sequence: CASSWGRAVGEQYF.